This T cell receptor (beta chain) was obtained from a study of control samples from healthy donors and cancer patients. The V end lost 2 bases, the J end lost 8 bases, and 16 bases lay between the germline ends. From germline, CDR1 is MNHEY and CDR2 SMNVEV (reference sequence). CDR3 size: 14 residues. Assay used: immunoSEQ multiplex PCR; TCRdb lists only in-frame clones, some missing. Of about 97,000 clones in the sample, around 90% were seen once. This clonotype was sampled from a woman in her late teens or twenties in good health. The sequencing sample was made of blood. The chain links TRBV27 to TRBJ2-7, with TRBD2 as a possible D gene (5 bases). The CDR3 reads CASSLSTRIHKQYF. DNA of the CDR3: TGTGCCAGCAGTTTAAGTACTAGGATCCACAAGCAGTACTTC.